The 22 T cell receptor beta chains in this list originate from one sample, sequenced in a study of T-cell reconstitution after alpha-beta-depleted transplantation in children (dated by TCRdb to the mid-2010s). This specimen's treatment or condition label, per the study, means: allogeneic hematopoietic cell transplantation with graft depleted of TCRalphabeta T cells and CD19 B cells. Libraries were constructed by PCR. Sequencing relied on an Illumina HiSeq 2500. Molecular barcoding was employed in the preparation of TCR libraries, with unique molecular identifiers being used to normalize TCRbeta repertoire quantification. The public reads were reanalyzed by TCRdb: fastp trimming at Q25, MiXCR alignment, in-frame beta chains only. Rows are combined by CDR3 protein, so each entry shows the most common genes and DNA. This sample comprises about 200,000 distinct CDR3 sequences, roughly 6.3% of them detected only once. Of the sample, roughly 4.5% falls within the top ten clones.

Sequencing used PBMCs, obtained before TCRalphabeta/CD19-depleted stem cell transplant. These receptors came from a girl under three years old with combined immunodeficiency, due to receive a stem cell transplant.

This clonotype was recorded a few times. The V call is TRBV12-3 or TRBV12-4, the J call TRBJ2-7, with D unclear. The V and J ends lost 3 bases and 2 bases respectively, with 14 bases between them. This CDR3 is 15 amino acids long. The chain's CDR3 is CASSLAPPKTYEQYF. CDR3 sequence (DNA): TGTGCCAGCAGTTTGGCTCCACCCAAAACCTACGAGCAGTACTTC.

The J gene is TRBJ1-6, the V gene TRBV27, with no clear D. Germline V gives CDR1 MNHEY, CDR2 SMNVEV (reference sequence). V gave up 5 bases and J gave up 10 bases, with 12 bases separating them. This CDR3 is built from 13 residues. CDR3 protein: CASSLSGGSPLHF. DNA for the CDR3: TGTGCCAGCAGTCTGTCCGGTGGGTCACCCCTCCACTTT.

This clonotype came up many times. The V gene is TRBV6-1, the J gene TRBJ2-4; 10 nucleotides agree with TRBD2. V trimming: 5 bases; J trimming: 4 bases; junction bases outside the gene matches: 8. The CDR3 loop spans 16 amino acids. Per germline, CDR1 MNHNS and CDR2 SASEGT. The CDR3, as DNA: TGTGCCAGCAGTCCTCTCCCGGGACTAGCGAAAAACATTCAGTACTTC. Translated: CASSPLPGLAKNIQYF.

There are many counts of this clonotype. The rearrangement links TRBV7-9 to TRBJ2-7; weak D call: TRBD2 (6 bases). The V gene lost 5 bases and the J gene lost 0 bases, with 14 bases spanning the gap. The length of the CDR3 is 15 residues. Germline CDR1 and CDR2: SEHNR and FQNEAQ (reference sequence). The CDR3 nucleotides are TGTGCCAGCAGCGACCGGGGGTACTACTCCTACGAGCAGTACTTC. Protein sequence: CASSDRGYYSYEQYF.

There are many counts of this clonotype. In nucleotides, the CDR3 is TGCAGTGCTTTCGATCTAGCGCGGAGGGTCACAGATACGCAGTATTTT. Translated: CSAFDLARRVTDTQYF. The chain uses TRBV20-1 and TRBJ2-3; the D gene is possibly TRBD2 (6 bases). V dropped 5 bases and J dropped 2 bases, with 20 bases sitting between them. This CDR3 has 16 amino acids. Germline assignment: CDR1 DFQATT and CDR2 SNEGSKA (reference sequence).

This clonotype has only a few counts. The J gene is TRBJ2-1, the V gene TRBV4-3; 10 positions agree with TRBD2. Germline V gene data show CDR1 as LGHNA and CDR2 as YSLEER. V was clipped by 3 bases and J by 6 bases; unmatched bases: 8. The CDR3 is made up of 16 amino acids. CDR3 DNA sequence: TGCGCCAGCAGCCACGCCCTAGCGGGAGAGGGCAATGAGCAGTTCTTC. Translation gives CASSHALAGEGNEQFF.

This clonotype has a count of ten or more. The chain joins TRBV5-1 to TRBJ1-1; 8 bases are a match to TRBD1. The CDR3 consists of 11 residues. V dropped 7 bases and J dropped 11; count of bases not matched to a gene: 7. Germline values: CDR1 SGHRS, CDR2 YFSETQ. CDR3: CASGGQGAAFF. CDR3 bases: TGCGCCAGCGGAGGACAGGGAGCGGCTTTCTTT.

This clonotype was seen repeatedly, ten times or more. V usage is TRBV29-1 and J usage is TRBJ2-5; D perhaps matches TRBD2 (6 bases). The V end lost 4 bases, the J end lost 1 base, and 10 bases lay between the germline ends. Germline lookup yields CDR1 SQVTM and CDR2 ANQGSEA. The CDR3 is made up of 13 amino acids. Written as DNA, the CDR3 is TGCAGCGTTGCCGGGACTTTCCAAGAGACCCAGTACTTC. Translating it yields CSVAGTFQETQYF.

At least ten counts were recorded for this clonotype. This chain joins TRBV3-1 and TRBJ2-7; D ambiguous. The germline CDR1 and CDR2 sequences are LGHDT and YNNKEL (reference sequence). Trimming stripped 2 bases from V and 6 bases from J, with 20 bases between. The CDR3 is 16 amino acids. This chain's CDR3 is CASSQSTHGLPTEQYF. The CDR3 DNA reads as TGTGCCAGCAGCCAATCTACCCACGGTCTGCCTACCGAGCAGTACTTC.

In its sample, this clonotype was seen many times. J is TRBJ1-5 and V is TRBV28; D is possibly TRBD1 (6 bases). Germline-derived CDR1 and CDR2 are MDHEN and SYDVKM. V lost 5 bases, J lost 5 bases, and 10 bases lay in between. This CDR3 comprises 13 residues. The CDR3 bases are TGTGCCAGCAGTCACAGGGAGGATCAGCCCCAGCATTTT. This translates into CASSHREDQPQHF. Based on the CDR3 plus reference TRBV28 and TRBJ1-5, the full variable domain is DVKVTQSSRYLVKRTGEKVFLECVQDMDHENMFWYRQDPGLGLRLIYFSYDVKMKEKGDIPEGYSVSREKKERFSLILESASTNQTSMYLCASSHREDQPQHFGDGTRLSIL.

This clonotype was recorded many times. DNA of the CDR3: TGCAGTGCTAGAGGGGGGGGACAGTCTATCTACGAGCAGTACTTC. It specifies CSARGGGQSIYEQYF. V is TRBV20-1 and J is TRBJ2-7, with D perhaps given as TRBD1 or TRBD2 (7 bases each). V was clipped by 1 base and J by 3 bases, with 16 bases between them. Germline V gives CDR1 DFQATT, CDR2 SNEGSKA (reference sequence). The CDR3 runs 15 residues.

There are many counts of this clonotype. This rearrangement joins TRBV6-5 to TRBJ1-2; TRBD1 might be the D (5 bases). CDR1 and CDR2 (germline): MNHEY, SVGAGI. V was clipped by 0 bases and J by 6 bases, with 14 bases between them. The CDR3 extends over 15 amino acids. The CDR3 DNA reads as TGTGCCAGCAGTTACTCGGGCAGGGAGGTAAATGGCTACACCTTC. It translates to CASSYSGREVNGYTF.

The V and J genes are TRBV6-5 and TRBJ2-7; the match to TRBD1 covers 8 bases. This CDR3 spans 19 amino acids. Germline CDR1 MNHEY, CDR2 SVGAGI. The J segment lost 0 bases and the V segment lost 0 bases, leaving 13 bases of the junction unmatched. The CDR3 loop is CASSYSSQGASAFSYEQYF. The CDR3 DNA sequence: TGTGCCAGCAGTTACTCCTCCCAGGGGGCATCAGCGTTCTCCTACGAGCAGTACTTC.

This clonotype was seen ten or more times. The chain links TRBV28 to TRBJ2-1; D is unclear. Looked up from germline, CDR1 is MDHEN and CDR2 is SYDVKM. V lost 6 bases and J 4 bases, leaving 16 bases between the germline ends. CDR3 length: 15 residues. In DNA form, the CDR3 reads TGTGCCAGCAGCCAAGTGGCAGAGACTTACAATGAGCAGTTCTTC. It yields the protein CASSQVAETYNEQFF. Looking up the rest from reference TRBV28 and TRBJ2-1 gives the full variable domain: DVKVTQSSRYLVKRTGEKVFLECVQDMDHENMFWYRQDPGLGLRLIYFSYDVKMKEKGDIPEGYSVSREKKERFSLILESASTNQTSMYLCASSQVAETYNEQFFGPGTRLTVL.

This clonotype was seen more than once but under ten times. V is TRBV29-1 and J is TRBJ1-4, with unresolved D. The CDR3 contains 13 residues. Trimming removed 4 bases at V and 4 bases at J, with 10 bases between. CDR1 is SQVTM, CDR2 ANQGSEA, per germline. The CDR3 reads CSVGGQNNEKLFF. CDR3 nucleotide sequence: TGCAGCGTTGGAGGCCAGAATAATGAAAAACTGTTTTTT.

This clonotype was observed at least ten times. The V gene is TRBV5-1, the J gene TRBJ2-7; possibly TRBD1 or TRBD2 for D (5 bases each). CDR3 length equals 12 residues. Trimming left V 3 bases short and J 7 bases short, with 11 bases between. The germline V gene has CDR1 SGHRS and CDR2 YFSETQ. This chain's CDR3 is CASSWGTSEQYF. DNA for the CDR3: TGCGCCAGCAGCTGGGGGACGTCTGAGCAGTACTTC.

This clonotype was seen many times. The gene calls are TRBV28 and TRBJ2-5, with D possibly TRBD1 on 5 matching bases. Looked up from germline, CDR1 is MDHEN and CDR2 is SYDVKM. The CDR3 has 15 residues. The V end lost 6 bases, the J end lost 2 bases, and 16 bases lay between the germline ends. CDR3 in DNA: TGTGCCAGCAGAACGGAAACGACAGTGCAAGAGACCCAGTACTTC. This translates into CASRTETTVQETQYF.

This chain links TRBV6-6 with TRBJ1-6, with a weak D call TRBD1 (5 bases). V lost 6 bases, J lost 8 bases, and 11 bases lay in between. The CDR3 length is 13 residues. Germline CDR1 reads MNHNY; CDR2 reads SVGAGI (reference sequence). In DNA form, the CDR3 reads TGTGCCAGCAGGGCCGGGACCCATTCACCCCTCCACTTT. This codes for CASRAGTHSPLHF.

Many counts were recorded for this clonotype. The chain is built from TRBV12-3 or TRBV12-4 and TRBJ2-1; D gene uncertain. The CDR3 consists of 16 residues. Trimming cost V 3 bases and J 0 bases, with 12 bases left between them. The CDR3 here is CASSFRGLSSYNEQFF. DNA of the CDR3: TGTGCCAGCAGTTTCCGCGGCTTGAGCTCCTACAATGAGCAGTTCTTC.

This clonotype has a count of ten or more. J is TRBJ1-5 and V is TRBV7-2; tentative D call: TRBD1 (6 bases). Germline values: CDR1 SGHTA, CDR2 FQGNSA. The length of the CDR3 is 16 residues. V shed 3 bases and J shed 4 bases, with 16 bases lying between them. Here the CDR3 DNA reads TGTGCCAGCAGCTTGGGGTTACAGGGTTCTAATCAGCCCCAGCATTTT. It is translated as CASSLGLQGSNQPQHF.

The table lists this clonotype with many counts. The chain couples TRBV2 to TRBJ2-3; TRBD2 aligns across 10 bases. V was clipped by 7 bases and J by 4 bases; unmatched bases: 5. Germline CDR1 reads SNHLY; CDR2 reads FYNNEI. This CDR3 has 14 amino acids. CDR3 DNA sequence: TGTGCCAGCACTGGGACTAGCGTACCAGATACGCAGTATTTT. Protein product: CASTGTSVPDTQYF.

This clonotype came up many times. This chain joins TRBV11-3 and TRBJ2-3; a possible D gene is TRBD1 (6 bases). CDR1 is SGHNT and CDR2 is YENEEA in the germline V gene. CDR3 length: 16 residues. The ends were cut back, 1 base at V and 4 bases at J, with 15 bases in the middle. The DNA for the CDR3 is TGTGCCAGCAGCTTAGTTGTGGGGGCTTATGCAGATACGCAGTATTTT. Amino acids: CASSLVVGAYADTQYF.